This is a list of T cell receptor beta chains from one sample in a study of OX40 agonist ivuxolimab in advanced cancers. This table comes from immunoSEQ multiplex PCR, and its TCRdb copy is limited to in-frame clones, with some not included. The repertoire holds some 60,000 clones, with roughly nine tenths as singletons. The source material was CD4+ or CD8+ T cells sorted from blood, sampled in a trial of the OX40 agonist ivuxolimab. The receptors derive from an adult with an advanced solid tumor such as melanoma, head and neck, liver or kidney cancer. Each CDR3 is given with its conserved first and last residue. D genes are given only for firm matches. A row's size may be missing; if present it is once, few, many or a size class.

>-|TRBJ2-5|TRBV5-4|-
CASSLSGRGVETQYF
TGTGCCAGCAGCTTAAGCGGCAGGGGGGTCGAGACCCAGTACTTC
>-|TRBJ2-5|TRBV14|-
CASSQEQWTGETQYF
TGTGCCAGCAGCCAGGAGCAATGGACGGGGGAGACCCAGTACTTC
>-|TRBJ1-1|TRBV6-6|-
CASSYSREDSEAFF
TGTGCCAGCAGTTACTCCAGGGAGGATAGTGAAGCTTTCTTT
>-|TRBJ1-4|TRBV28|TRBD1
CASSLTGTNEKLFF
TGTGCCAGCAGTTTGACAGGGACTAATGAAAAACTGTTTTTT
>-|TRBJ2-7|TRBV6-4|-
CASSDHVGGEQYF
TGTGCCAGCAGTGACCATGTCGGGGGCGAGCAGTACTTC
>-|TRBJ2-7|TRBV11-1|-
CASSLANWQYF
TGTGCCAGCAGCTTAGCAAATTGGCAGTACTTC
>-|TRBJ1-1|TRBV4-2|-
CASTQGGTEAFF
TGTGCCAGCACCCAGGGAGGCACTGAAGCTTTCTTT
>-|TRBJ2-7|TRBV19|TRBD1
CATTDRNSYEQYF
TGTGCCACCACGGACAGGAATTCCTACGAGCAGTACTTC
>-|TRBJ2-7|TRBV6-1|TRBD2
CASSAPLAGLIYEQYF
TGTGCCAGCAGTGCCCCCCTAGCGGGGCTAATCTACGAGCAGTACTTC
>-|TRBJ2-1|TRBV7-9|-
CASSYNEQFF
TGTGCCAGCAGCTACAATGAGCAGTTCTTC
>-|TRBJ1-1|TRBV10-3|TRBD1
CAGRDRENTEAFF
TGTGCCGGCCGGGACAGGGAGAACACTGAAGCTTTCTTT
>-|TRBJ1-2|TRBV14|-
CASSQVSGASNVYGYTF
TGTGCCAGCAGCCAAGTCTCGGGGGCCTCGAACGTCTATGGCTACACCTTC
>once|TRBJ1-5|TRBV7-6|-
CASSLGPPGGAVQPQHF
TGTGCCAGCAGCTTAGGGCCTCCGGGGGGGGCGGTCCAGCCCCAGCATTTT
>-|TRBJ2-7|TRBV7-8|TRBD1
CASSLEGQGGSYEQYF
TGTGCCAGCAGCTTAGAGGGACAGGGGGGAAGCTACGAGCAGTACTTC
>-|TRBJ2-5|TRBV5-1|-
CASSLERDEETQYF
TGCGCCAGCAGCTTGGAAAGGGACGAGGAGACCCAGTACTTC
>-|TRBJ2-7|TRBV7-9|-
CASSLPGPYEQYF
TGTGCCAGCAGCCTACCAGGACCCTACGAGCAGTACTTC
>-|TRBJ1-1|TRBV4-1|-
CASSQVVAAVSEAFF
TGCGCCAGCAGCCAAGTAGTGGCAGCCGTAAGTGAAGCTTTCTTT
>-|TRBJ2-2|TRBV11-2|TRBD2
CACGGAGELFF
TGTGCCTGCGGGGGAGCCGGGGAGCTGTTTTTT
>-|TRBJ1-4|TRBV7-9|-
CASSSWEGLNEKLFF
TGTGCCAGCAGCTCCTGGGAGGGTCTTAATGAAAAACTGTTTTTT
>-|TRBJ2-7|TRBV27|-
CASRPGGPTYEQYF
TGTGCCAGCAGACCCGGGGGTCCCACCTACGAGCAGTACTTC
>-|TRBJ2-3|TRBV6-1|-
CASARGIGTDTQYF
TGTGCCAGCGCAAGGGGGATTGGTACAGATACGCAGTATTTT
>-|TRBJ1-6|TRBV28|-
CASSSDRLNSPLHF
TGTGCCAGCAGTTCGGACAGATTAAATTCACCCCTCCACTTT